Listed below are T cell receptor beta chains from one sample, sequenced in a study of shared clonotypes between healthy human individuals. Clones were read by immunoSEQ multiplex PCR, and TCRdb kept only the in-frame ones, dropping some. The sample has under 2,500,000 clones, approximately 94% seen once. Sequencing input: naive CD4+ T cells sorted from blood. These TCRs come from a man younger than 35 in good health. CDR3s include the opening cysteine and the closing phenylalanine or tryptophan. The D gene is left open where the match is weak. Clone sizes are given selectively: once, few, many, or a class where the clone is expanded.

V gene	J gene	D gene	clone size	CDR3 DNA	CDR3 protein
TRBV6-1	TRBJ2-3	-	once	TGTGCCAGCAGTGGCCGGGCCCCTCAAGGCGCAGATACGAAGTATTTT	CASSGRAPQGADTKYF
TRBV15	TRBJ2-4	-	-	TGTGCCACCAGCAGAGCGGGTGGGGGCGAGATAGCCAAAAACATTCAGTACTTC	CATSRAGGGEIAKNIQYF
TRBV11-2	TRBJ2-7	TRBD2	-	TGTGCCAGCAGCCCCGGACTAGCGGGAGGCCAACGGGAGCAGTACTTC	CASSPGLAGGQREQYF
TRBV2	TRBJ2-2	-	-	TGTGCCAGCAGAGCCTTAGCGTTAAACACCGGGGAGCTGTTTTTT	CASRALALNTGELFF
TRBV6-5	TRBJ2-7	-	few	TGTGCCAGCAGTTACAGGGGGAGCTCCTACGAGCAGTACTTC	CASSYRGSSYEQYF
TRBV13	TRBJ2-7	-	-	TGTGCCAGCAGCTTAAGCAGAAACTCCTACGAGCAGTACTTC	CASSLSRNSYEQYF
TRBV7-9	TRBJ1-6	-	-	TGTGCCAGCAGCCCTCAGGCCATTTCTTCACCCCTCCACTTT	CASSPQAISSPLHF
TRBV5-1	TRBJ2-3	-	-	TGCGCCAGCAGTAAGTCGTTAGCTGTGACAGATACGCAGTATTTT	CASSKSLAVTDTQYF
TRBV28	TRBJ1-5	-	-	TGTGCCAGCAGTTTTTACGGGAGATACCCCGATCAGCCCCAGCATTTT	CASSFYGRYPDQPQHF
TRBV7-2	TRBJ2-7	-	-	TGTGCCAGCAGCTTTGTCTCGGGAGTCGCCTACGAGCAGTACTTC	CASSFVSGVAYEQYF
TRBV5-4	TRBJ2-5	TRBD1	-	TGTGCCAGCAGCTCGACAGGGTCCGAGACCCAGTACTTC	CASSSTGSETQYF
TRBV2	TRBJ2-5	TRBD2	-	TGTGCCAGCAGTGATGGACTAGCGGGAGAGACCCAGTACTTC	CASSDGLAGETQYF
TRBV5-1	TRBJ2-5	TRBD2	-	TGCGCCAGCAGCTGGCGGGGACTAGCGGGAGATTCGGAGACCCAGTACTTC	CASSWRGLAGDSETQYF
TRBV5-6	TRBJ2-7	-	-	TGTGCCAGCAGCTTATTGAGCAGGTCGAACATCTACGAGCAGTACTTC	CASSLLSRSNIYEQYF
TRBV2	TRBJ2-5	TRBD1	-	TGTGCCAGCAGTCCGATAACGTCGACAGGGGGCATGGAGACCCAGTACTTC	CASSPITSTGGMETQYF
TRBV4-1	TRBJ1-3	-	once	TGCGCCAGCAGCCAAGAAGGCCAGAAGGACACCATATATTTT	CASSQEGQKDTIYF
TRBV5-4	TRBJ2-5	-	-	TGTGCCAGCAGCTTAGTAGGGAACCAAGAGACCCAGTACTTC	CASSLVGNQETQYF
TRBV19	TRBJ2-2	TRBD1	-	TGTGCCAGTAGTCAAAAGACAGGGAAGTCGACCGGGGAGCTGTTTTTT	CASSQKTGKSTGELFF
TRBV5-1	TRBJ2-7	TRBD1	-	TGCGCCAGCAGCCCTCCGACAGGGAATCCCTGCTACTTC	CASSPPTGNPCYF
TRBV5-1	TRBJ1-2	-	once	TGCGCCAGCAGCTTGGAAGGAGGAGGCTACACCTTC	CASSLEGGGYTF
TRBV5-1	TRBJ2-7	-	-	TGCGCCAGCAGCTTGAATTGGGGCGAGCAGTACTTC	CASSLNWGEQYF
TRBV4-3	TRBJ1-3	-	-	TGCGCCAGCAGAAGGACGCATGCAGACTCTGGAAACACCATATATTTT	CASRRTHADSGNTIYF
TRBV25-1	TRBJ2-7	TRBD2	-	TGTGCCAGCAGTGAAATGGGACTAGGAGAGTACGAGCAGTACTTC	CASSEMGLGEYEQYF
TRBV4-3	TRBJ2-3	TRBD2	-	TGCGCCAGCAGCCAGCAAGGGACTAGCGGGAGGGCGCAGTATTTT	CASSQQGTSGRAQYF
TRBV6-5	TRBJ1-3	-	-	TGTGCCAGCAGTTATGCAAGGGACTCTGGAAACACCATATATTTT	CASSYARDSGNTIYF
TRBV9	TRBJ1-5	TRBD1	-	TGTGCCAGCAGCGGACCAGGGGGCGCTCAGCCCCAGCATTTT	CASSGPGGAQPQHF
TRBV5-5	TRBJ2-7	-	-	TGTGCCAGCAGCTTGTTTGGATGGACAGATGACTCCTACGAGCAGTACTTC	CASSLFGWTDDSYEQYF
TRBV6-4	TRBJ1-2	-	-	TGTGCCAGCAGTGTAACAGGCAGTAACTATGGCTACACCTTC	CASSVTGSNYGYTF
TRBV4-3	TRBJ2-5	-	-	TGCGCCAGCAGCCAAGGTCGGGATCGAGACCAAGAGACCCAGTACTTC	CASSQGRDRDQETQYF
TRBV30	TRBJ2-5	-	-	TGTGCCTGGGTTGCGTGGGGGCGCGGGGAGACCCAGTACTTC	CAWVAWGRGETQYF
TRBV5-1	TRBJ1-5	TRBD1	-	TGCGCCAGCAGCCCGGGGACAGGGAGCAATCAGCCCCAGCATTTT	CASSPGTGSNQPQHF
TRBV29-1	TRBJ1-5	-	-	TGCAGCGCGACAGAGAATAGCAATCAGCCCCAGCATTTT	CSATENSNQPQHF
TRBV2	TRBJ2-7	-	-	TGTGCCAGCAGTGAAGGTCAGGTACACGAGCAGTACTTC	CASSEGQVHEQYF
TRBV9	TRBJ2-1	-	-	TGTGCAAAGGGGGCTAGCGGGTCTACCTACAATGAGCAGTTCTTC	CAKGASGSTYNEQFF
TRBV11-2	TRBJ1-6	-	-	TGTGCCAGCAGCTTAGAAACGAGGCAGGTTGATCGCTCCTATAATTCACCCCTCCACTTT	CASSLETRQVDRSYNSPLHF
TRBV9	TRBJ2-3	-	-	TGTGCCAGCAGCGTACAGGGCACAGATACGCAGTATTTT	CASSVQGTDTQYF
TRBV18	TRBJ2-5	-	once	TGTGCCAGCTCACCACTAAAGGTTACCCAAGAGACCCAGTACTTC	CASSPLKVTQETQYF
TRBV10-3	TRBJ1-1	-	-	TGTGCCGTTTCATGGGGGCCCCTGAACACTGAAGCTTTCTTT	CAVSWGPLNTEAFF
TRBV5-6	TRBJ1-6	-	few	TGTGCCAGCAGCCTGGAAGGCATCGGGAATTCACCCCTCCACTTT	CASSLEGIGNSPLHF
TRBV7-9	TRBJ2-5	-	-	TGTGCCAGCAGCCCTTGGCGGGAAGAGACCCAGTACTTC	CASSPWREETQYF
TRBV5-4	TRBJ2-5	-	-	TGTGCCAGCAGCTTTAGGTCCGGTGGGTTTGAGACCCAGTACTTC	CASSFRSGGFETQYF